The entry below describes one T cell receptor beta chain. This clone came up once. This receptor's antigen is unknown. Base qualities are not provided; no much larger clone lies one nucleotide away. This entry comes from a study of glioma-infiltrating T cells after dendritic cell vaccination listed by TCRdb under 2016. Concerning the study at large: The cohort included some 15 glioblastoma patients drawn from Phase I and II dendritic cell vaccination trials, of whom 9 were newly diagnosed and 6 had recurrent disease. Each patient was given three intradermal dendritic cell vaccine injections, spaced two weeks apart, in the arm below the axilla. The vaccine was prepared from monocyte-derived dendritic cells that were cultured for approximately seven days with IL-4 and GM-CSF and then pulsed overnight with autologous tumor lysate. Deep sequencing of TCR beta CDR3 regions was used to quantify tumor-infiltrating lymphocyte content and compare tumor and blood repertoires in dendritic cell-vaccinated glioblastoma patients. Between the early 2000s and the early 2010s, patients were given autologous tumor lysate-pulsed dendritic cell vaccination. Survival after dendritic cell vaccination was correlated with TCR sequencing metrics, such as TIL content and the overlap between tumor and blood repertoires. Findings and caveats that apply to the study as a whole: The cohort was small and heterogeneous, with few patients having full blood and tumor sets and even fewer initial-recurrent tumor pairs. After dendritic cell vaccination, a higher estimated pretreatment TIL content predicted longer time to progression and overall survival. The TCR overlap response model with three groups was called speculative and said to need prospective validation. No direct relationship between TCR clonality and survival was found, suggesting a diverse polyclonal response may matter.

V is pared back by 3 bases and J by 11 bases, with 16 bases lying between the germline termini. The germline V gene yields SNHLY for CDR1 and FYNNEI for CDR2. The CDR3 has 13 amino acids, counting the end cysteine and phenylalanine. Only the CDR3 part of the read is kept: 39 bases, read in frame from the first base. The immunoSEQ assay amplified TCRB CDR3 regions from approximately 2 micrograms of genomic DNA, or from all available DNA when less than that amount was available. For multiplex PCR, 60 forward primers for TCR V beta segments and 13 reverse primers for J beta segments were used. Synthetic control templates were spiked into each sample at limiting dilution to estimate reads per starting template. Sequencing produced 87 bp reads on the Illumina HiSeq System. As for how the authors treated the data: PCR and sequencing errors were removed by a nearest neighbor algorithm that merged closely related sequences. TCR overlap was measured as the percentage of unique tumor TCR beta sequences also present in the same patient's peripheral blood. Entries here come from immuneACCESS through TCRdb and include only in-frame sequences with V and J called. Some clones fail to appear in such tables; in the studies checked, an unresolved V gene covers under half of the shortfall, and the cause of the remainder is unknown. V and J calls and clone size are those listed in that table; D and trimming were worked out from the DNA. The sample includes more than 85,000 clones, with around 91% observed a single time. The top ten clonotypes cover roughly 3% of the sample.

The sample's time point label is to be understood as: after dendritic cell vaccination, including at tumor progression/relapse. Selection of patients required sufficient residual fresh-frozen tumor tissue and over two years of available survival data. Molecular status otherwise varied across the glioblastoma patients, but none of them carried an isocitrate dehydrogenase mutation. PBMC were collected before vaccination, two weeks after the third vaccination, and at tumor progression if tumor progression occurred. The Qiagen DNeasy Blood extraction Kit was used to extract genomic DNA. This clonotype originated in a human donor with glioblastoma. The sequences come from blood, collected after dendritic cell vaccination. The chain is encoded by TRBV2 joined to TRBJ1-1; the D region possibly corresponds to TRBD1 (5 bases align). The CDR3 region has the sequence CASSEEGRGKAFF. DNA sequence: TGTGCCAGCAGTGAGGAGGGCCGGGGGAAGGCTTTCTTT.